Listed here are 22 T cell receptor beta chains from one sample, sequenced in a study of cytomegalovirus exposure and HLA in healthy donors. A multiplex PCR was run with 60 Vbeta primers and 13 Jbeta primers. Produced via immunoSEQ multiplex PCR; TCRdb's table is partial and in-frame only. The sample contains about 110,000 clones, about 76% of which appear only once. Input material: PBMCs. All receptors derive from a middle-aged man in good health and CMV-seronegative.

The chain combines TRBV5-1 with TRBJ2-5; 8 bases agree with TRBD2. The germline V gene has CDR1 SGHRS and CDR2 YFSETQ. The ends lost 0 bases at V and 4 bases at J; junction bases unmatched: 14. The CDR3 totals 18 residues. CDR3 sequence: CASSLALLAGGRGETQYF. The CDR3 region has the DNA TGCGCCAGCAGCTTGGCCCTCCTTGCGGGGGGACGAGGAGAGACCCAGTACTTC.

V gene TRBV6-5 combines with J gene TRBJ2-5; 8 nucleotides line up with TRBD1. V was pared by 2 bases and J by 4 bases, with 6 bases of the junction left unmatched. The CDR3 covers 15 residues. Germline V CDR1 and CDR2: MNHEY, SVGAGI. In DNA, the CDR3 is TGTGCCAGCAGTTACGGAGGACAGGGAGGAGAGACCCAGTACTTC. Its translation is CASSYGGQGGETQYF.

The chain carries TRBV7-8 and TRBJ1-5; the match to TRBD1 covers 9 bases. Germline V gives CDR1 SGHVS, CDR2 FQNEAQ. V shed 5 bases, J shed 6 bases, and the junction held 17 bases outside the gene matches. CDR3 length: 18 amino acids. The CDR3 DNA is TGTGCCAGCAGCCAACGGGATACAGGGGGCTCAGTTGGTCAGCCCCAGCATTTT. It encodes CASSQRDTGGSVGQPQHF.

V usage is TRBV30 and J usage is TRBJ1-3; 9 nucleotides agree with TRBD1. Germline V gene sequence: CDR1 GTSNPN, CDR2 SVGIG (reference sequence). The CDR3 is 14 amino acids. The ends lost 2 bases at V and 2 bases at J; junction bases unmatched: 1. DNA of the CDR3: TGTGCCTGGAGTCGACAGGGGGCTGGAAACACCATATATTTT. Protein sequence: CAWSRQGAGNTIYF.

The chain joins TRBV28 to TRBJ2-7, with D possibly TRBD2 on 7 matching bases. Looked up from germline, CDR1 is MDHEN and CDR2 is SYDVKM. The V gene lost 8 bases and the J gene lost 0 bases, with 17 bases spanning the gap. This CDR3 comprises 15 residues. The DNA for the CDR3 is TGTGCCAGCGGGGGGGGCAGGCTGTCCTCCTACGAGCAGTACTTC. This gives the protein CASGGGRLSSYEQYF.

CDR3 DNA sequence: TGTGCCAGCAGTTACGGCACTAACTATGGCTACACCTTC. This codes for CASSYGTNYGYTF. The rearrangement uses TRBV6-5 and TRBJ1-2; D gene unclear. The CDR3 is made up of 13 amino acids. Germline CDR1 and CDR2: MNHEY and SVGAGI. Trimming shortened V by 2 bases and J by 0 bases, and 4 bases separated the two germline ends.

The V gene is TRBV27, the J gene TRBJ1-6, with TRBD1 identical over 9 bases. In germline, CDR1 is MNHEY, CDR2 SMNVEV (reference sequence). V gave up 6 bases and J gave up 7 bases; unmatched junction bases: 1. The CDR3 is made up of 13 amino acids. The CDR3 bases are TGTGCCAGCAGAGGGACAGGGAATTCACCCCTCCACTTT. Its translation is CASRGTGNSPLHF.

The chain has TRBV18 and TRBJ2-7, with 8 positions matching TRBD1. The CDR3 runs 16 residues. Germline lookup yields CDR1 KGHSH and CDR2 LQKENI. With 3 bases clipped from V and 1 base from J, the junction kept 8 bases outside the gene matches. DNA for the CDR3: TGTGCCAGCTCACCGTATGGACAGGGAGTGTCCTACGAGCAGTACTTC. Translated: CASSPYGQGVSYEQYF.

The chain carries TRBV9 and TRBJ2-5; 14 positions agree with TRBD2. CDR1 SGDLS and CDR2 YYNGEE come from the germline V gene. The CDR3 is made up of 16 amino acids. Trimming took 3 bases from V and 5 from J; bases not matched to a gene: 6. The CDR3 protein is CASSEGTSGGWETQYF. The CDR3 DNA reads as TGTGCCAGCAGCGAGGGGACTAGCGGGGGATGGGAGACCCAGTACTTC.

The chain links TRBV7-9 to TRBJ1-1; D perhaps matches TRBD1 (6 bases). The germline CDR1 and CDR2 sequences are SEHNR and FQNEAQ (reference sequence). V dropped 3 bases and J dropped 1 base, with 9 bases sitting between them. CDR3 length: 14 amino acids. CDR3 bases: TGTGCCAGCAGCTTTATACAGGGGAACACTGAAGCTTTCTTT. This encodes CASSFIQGNTEAFF.

J is TRBJ2-1 and V is TRBV27, with D possibly matching TRBD2 (5 bases). The CDR3 is 15 amino acids. CDR1 and CDR2 from the germline V gene are MNHEY and SMNVEV (reference sequence). V was clipped by 6 bases and J by 6 bases, with 18 bases between them. The CDR3 is CASRPSGFGVNEQFF. Written as DNA, the CDR3 is TGTGCCAGCAGACCCAGCGGTTTCGGTGTCAATGAGCAGTTCTTC.

This sequence joins TRBV7-3 and TRBJ1-3; D is ambiguous. The CDR3 is 16 amino acids. CDR1 is SGHTA, CDR2 FQGTGA, per germline. The germline V and J ends were trimmed by 5 bases and 0 bases, with 14 bases remaining between them. This chain's CDR3 is CASSPRTQHSGNTIYF. The CDR3 DNA is TGTGCCAGCAGCCCGCGGACTCAACACTCTGGAAACACCATATATTTT.

In its sample, this clone was seen a few times. This chain uses TRBV5-5 with TRBJ2-3; 8 bases line up with TRBD1. This CDR3 contains 14 residues. Unmatched junction bases numbered 4, after V lost 3 bases and J lost 4 bases. Germline CDR1 SGHKS, CDR2 YYEKEE (reference sequence). The CDR3 nucleotides read TGTGCCAGCAGCTGGCAGGGGGCCTCAGATACGCAGTATTTT. Translating gives CASSWQGASDTQYF.

CDR3 region: CAWSPGRVEAPLHF. In DNA, the CDR3 is TGTGCCTGGAGCCCCGGGAGGGTTGAGGCACCCCTCCACTTT. The genes are TRBV30 and TRBJ1-6; no reliable D call. The CDR3 consists of 14 residues. V shed 3 bases and J shed 11 bases, with 17 bases lying between them. Germline V gives CDR1 GTSNPN, CDR2 SVGIG (reference sequence).

J is TRBJ2-5 and V is TRBV7-8, with TRBD2 as a possible D gene (6 bases). Trimming removed 1 base from V and 0 bases from J, with 12 bases in between. Germline V gene data show CDR1 as SGHVS and CDR2 as FQNEAQ. This CDR3 has 16 residues. For the CDR3, the DNA is TGTGCCAGCAGCTTAGGGGTAGCGGCGTACCAAGAGACCCAGTACTTC. Protein: CASSLGVAAYQETQYF. The entire variable domain, with the rest obtained from reference TRBV7-8 and TRBJ2-5, is as follows: GAGVSQSPRYKVAKRGQDVALRCDPISGHVSLFWYQQALGQGPEFLTYFQNEAQLDKSGLPSDRFFAERPEGSVSTLKIQRTQQEDSAVYLCASSLGVAAYQETQYFGPGTRLLVL.

The J gene is TRBJ2-2, the V gene TRBV7-2, with 8 bases lining up with TRBD2. The CDR3 covers 15 residues. Trimming at V came to 2 bases and at J to 7 bases, leaving 6 bases not matched to a gene. CDR1 is SGHTA, CDR2 FQGNSA, per germline. The CDR3 DNA follows: TGTGCCAGCAGCTTATTGCGGGGGGTAGGCGGGGAGCTGTTTTTT. Its protein is CASSLLRGVGGELFF.

The CDR3 DNA reads TGCGCCAGCCGCCGGGTGGGTGCTGGGGCCAACGTCCTGACTTTC. This gives the protein CASRRVGAGANVLTF. J is TRBJ2-6 and V is TRBV5-1; D is undetermined. This CDR3 is 15 amino acids long. CDR1 is SGHRS, CDR2 YFSETQ, per germline. V lost 7 bases and J 2 bases, leaving 13 bases between the germline ends.

The V and J genes are TRBV7-6 and TRBJ1-6, with a tentative D call TRBD1 (6 bases). The CDR3 is made up of 16 amino acids. Germline-derived CDR1 and CDR2 are SGHVS and FNYEAQ. Trimming shortened V by 2 bases and J by 10 bases, and 18 bases separated the two germline ends. The CDR3 coding sequence is TGTGCCAGCAGCTTACTCAGGGGCCCAGAGGGGTCACCCCTCCACTTT. Amino acids: CASSLLRGPEGSPLHF. Full variable domain (outside the CDR3, taken from reference TRBV7-6 and TRBJ1-6): GAGVSQSPRYKVTKRGQDVALRCDPISGHVSLYWYRQALGQGPEFLTYFNYEAQQDKSGLPNDRFSAERPEGSISTLTIQRTEQRDSAMYRCASSLLRGPEGSPLHFGNGTRLTVT.

The rearrangement joins TRBV7-2 to TRBJ2-2; no clear D gene. Germline CDR1 SGHTA, CDR2 FQGNSA. Trimming left V 0 bases short and J 1 base short, with 6 bases between. There are 15 residues in the CDR3. The CDR3 region is CASSLAGMNTGELFF. Here the CDR3 DNA reads TGTGCCAGCAGCTTAGCGGGCATGAACACCGGGGAGCTGTTTTTT.

This clone was observed once. V usage is TRBV19 and J usage is TRBJ1-1, with TRBD1 matching over 11 bases. Germline loops: CDR1 LNHDA, CDR2 SQIVND (reference sequence). Trimming took 5 bases from V and 0 from J; bases not matched to a gene: 5. This CDR3 is built from 16 residues. CDR3 in amino acids: CASSVGQGAMNTEAFF. The CDR3 DNA is TGTGCCAGTAGTGTCGGACAGGGGGCCATGAACACTGAAGCTTTCTTT.

This chain joins TRBV6-6 and TRBJ1-6; a possible D gene is TRBD1 (6 bases). Per germline, CDR1 MNHNY and CDR2 SVGAGI (reference sequence). The CDR3 extends over 15 amino acids. Trimming pared 6 bases from V and 8 bases from J, leaving 17 bases between. CDR3 protein: CASSPPSTGDSPLHF. Here the CDR3 DNA reads TGTGCCAGCAGCCCACCTTCGACAGGCGATTCACCCCTCCACTTT.

Remarks on this clone: This same CDR3 is encoded by further DNA sequences in the sample. The V call is TRBV4-1, the J call TRBJ1-3; D not certain. This CDR3 is 15 amino acids long. Germline V gene sequence: CDR1 MGHRA, CDR2 YSYEKL. V lost 1 base and J 4 bases, leaving 11 bases between the germline ends. In DNA, the CDR3 is TGCGCCAGCAGCCAAGTTGTAACAGACGGAAACACCATATATTTT. This gives the protein CASSQVVTDGNTIYF.